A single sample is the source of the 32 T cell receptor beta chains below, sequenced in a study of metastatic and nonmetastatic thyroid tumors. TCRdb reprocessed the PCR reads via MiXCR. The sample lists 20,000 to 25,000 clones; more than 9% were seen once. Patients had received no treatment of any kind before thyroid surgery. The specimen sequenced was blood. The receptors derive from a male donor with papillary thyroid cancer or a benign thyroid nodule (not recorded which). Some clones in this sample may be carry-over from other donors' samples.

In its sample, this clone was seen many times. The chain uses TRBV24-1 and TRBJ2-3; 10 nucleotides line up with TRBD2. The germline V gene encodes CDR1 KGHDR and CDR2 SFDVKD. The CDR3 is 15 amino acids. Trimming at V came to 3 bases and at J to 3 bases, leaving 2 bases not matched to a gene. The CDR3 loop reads CATSDPSGSTDTQYF. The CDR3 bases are TGTGCCACCAGTGATCCTAGCGGGAGTACAGATACGCAGTATTTT.

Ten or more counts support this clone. CDR3: CASSSFGRASGNTIYF. The DNA of the CDR3 is TGTGCCAGCAGCTCATTCGGACGGGCCTCTGGAAACACCATATATTTT. This chain links TRBV11-2 with TRBJ1-3, with D hard to call. Trimming cost V 4 bases and J 0 bases, with 13 bases left between them. This CDR3 is 16 amino acids long. Germline V gene lookup returns CDR1 SGHAT and CDR2 FQNNGV.

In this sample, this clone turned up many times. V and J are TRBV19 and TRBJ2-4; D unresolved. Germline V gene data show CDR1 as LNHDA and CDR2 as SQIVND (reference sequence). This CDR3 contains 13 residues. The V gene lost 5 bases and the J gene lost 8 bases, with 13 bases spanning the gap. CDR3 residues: CASSPIRGDIQYF. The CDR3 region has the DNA TGTGCCAGTAGTCCAATTCGAGGTGACATTCAGTACTTC.

CDR3 sequence reads: CASSLGIFSGTQYF. The CDR3, as DNA: TGTGCCAGCAGCTTAGGAATCTTTTCGGGAACGCAGTATTTT. This chain joins TRBV7-2 and TRBJ2-3, with a tentative D call TRBD2 (5 bases). Germline lookup yields CDR1 SGHTA and CDR2 FQGNSA. Deletions cut 1 base from V and 9 bases from J, with 14 bases between. This CDR3 is built from 14 residues.

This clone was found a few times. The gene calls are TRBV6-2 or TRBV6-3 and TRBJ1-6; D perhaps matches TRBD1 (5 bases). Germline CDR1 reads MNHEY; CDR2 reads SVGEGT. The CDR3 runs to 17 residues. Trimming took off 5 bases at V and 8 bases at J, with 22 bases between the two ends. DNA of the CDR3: TGTGCCAGCAGTCCAGCAGACAGAACTAGGTTGGATTCACCCCTCCACTTT. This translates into CASSPADRTRLDSPLHF.

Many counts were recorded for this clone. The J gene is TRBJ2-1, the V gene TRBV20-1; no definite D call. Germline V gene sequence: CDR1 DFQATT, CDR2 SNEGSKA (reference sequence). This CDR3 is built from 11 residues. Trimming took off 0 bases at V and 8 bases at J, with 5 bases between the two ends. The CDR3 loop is CSARDGDEQFF. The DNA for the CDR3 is TGCAGTGCTAGAGATGGCGATGAGCAGTTCTTC.

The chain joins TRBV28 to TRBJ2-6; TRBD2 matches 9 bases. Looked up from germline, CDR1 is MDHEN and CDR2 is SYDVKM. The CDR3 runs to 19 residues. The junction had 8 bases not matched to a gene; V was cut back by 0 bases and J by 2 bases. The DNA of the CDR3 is TGTGCCAGCAGTTTATGGGACTTGCGGGGGGGCCCTGGGGCCAACGTCCTGACTTTC. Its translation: CASSLWDLRGGPGANVLTF.

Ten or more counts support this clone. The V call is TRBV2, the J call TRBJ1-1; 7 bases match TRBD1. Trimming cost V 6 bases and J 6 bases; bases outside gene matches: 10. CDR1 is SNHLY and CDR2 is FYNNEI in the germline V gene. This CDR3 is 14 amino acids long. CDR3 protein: CASRIKQGMAEAFF. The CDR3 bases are TGTGCCAGCAGAATTAAACAGGGGATGGCTGAAGCTTTCTTT.

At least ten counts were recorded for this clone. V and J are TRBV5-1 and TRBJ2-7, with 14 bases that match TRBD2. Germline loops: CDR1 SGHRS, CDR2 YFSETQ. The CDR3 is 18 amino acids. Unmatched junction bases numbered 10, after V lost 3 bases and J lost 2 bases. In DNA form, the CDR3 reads TGCGCCAGCAGCTCGGTCGGGACTAGCGGGAGTAGGGCCTACGAGCAGTACTTC. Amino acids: CASSSVGTSGSRAYEQYF. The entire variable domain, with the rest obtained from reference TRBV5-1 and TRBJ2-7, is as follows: KAGVTQTPRYLIKTRGQQVTLSCSPISGHRSVSWYQQTPGQGLQFLFEYFSETQRNKGNFPGRFSGRQFSNSRSEMNVSTLELGDSALYLCASSSVGTSGSRAYEQYFGPGTRLTVT.

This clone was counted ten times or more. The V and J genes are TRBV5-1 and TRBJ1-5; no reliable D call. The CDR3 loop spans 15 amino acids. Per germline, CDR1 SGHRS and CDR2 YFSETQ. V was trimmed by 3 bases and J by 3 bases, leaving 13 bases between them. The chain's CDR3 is CASSYGPGVNQPQHF. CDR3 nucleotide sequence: TGCGCCAGCAGCTACGGTCCCGGGGTCAATCAGCCCCAGCATTTT. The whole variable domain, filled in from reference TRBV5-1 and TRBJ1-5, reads KAGVTQTPRYLIKTRGQQVTLSCSPISGHRSVSWYQQTPGQGLQFLFEYFSETQRNKGNFPGRFSGRQFSNSRSEMNVSTLELGDSALYLCASSYGPGVNQPQHFGDGTRLSIL.

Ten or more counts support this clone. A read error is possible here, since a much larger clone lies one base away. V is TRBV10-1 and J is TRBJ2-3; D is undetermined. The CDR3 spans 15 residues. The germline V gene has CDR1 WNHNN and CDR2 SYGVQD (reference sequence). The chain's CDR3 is CACSEFGGDTDTQYF. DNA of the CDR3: TGCGCCTGCAGTGAGTTTGGTGGGGACACAGATACGCAGTATTTT.

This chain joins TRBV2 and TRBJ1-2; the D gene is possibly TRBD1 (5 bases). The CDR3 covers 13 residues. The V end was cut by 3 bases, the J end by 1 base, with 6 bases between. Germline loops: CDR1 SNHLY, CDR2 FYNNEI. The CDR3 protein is CASSDGGNYGYTF. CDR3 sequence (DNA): TGTGCCAGCAGTGACGGGGGTAACTATGGCTACACCTTC.

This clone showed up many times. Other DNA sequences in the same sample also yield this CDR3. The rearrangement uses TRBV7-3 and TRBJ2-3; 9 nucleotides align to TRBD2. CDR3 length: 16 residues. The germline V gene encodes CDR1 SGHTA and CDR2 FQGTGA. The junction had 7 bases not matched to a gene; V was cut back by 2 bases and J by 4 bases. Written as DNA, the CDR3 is TGTGCCAGCAGCTTAGTAGCGGGAGTCGGTTCAGATACGCAGTATTTT. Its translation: CASSLVAGVGSDTQYF.

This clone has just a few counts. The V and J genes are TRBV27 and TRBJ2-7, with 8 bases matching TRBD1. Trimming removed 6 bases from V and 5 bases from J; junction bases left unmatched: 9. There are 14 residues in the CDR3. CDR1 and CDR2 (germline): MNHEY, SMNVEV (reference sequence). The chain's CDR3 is CASSLTSGGHEQYF. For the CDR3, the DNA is TGTGCCAGCAGCTTAACGTCAGGGGGCCACGAGCAGTACTTC.

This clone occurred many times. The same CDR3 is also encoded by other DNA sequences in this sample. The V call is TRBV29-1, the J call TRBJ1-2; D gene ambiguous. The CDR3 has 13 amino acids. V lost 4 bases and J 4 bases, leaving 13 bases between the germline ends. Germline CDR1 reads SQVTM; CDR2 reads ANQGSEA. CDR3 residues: CSVASTALYGYTF. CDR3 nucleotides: TGCAGCGTTGCTAGCACCGCCCTCTATGGCTACACCTTC.

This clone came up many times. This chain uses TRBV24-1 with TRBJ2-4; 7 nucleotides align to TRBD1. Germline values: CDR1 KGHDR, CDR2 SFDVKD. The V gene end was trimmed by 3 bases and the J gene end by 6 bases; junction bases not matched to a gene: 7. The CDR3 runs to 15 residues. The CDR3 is CATSDQNGDRNIQYF. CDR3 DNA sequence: TGTGCCACCAGTGATCAAAATGGGGACAGAAACATTCAGTACTTC.

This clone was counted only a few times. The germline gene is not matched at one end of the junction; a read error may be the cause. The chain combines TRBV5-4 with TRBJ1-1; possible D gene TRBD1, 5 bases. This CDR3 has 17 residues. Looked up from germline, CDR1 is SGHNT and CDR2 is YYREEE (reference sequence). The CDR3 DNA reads TGTACCAGCAGCTTGGTTGGGGGGTTCCTCATGAACACTGAAGCTTTCTTT. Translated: CTSSLVGGFLMNTEAFF.

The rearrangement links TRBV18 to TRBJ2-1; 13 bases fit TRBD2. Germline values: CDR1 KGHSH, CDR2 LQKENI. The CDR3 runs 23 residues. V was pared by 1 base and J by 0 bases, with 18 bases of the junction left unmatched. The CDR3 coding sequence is TGTGCCAGCTCACCACGGAGGAGACTAGCGGGAGGCCTCAGACAGAGCTCCTACAATGAGCAGTTCTTC. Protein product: CASSPRRRLAGGLRQSSYNEQFF. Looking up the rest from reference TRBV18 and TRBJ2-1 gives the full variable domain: NAGVMQNPRHLVRRRGQEARLRCSPMKGHSHVYWYRQLPEEGLKFMVYLQKENIIDESGMPKERFSAEFPKEGPSILRIQQVVRGDSAAYFCASSPRRRLAGGLRQSSYNEQFFGPGTRLTVL.

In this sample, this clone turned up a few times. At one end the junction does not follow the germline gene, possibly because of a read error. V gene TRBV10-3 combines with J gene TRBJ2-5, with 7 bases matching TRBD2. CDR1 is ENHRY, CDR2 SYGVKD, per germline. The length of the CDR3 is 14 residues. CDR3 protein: CAIKKTGGEGTQHF. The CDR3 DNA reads TGTGCCATCAAAAAGACGGGGGGAGAAGGGACCCAGCACTTC.

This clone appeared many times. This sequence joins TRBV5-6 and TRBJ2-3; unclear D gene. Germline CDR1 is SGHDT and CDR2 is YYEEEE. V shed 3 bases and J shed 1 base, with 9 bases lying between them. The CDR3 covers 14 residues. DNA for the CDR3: TGTGCCAGCAGCTGGGTGTGGGGCACAGATACGCAGTATTTT. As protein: CASSWVWGTDTQYF.

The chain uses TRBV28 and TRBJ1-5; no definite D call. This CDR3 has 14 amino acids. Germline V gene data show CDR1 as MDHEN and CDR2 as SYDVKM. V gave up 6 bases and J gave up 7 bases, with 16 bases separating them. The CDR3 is CASRLNRARQPQHF. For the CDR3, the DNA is TGTGCCAGCAGACTCAATAGGGCAAGACAGCCCCAGCATTTT.

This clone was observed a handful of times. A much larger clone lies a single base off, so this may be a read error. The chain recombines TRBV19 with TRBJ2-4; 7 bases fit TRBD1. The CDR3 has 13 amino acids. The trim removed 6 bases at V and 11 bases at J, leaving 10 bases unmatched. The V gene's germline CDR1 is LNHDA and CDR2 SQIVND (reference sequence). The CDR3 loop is CASSAWGQNVQYF. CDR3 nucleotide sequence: TGTGCCAGTAGCGCTTGGGGACAGAACGTTCAGTACTTC.

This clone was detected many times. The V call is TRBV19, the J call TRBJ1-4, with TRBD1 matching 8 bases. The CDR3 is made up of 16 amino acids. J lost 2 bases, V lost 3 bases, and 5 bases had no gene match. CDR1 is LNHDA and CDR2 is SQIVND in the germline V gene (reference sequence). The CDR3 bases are TGTGCCAGTAGTATTGGGACAGGAGCGACTAATGAAAAACTGTTTTTT. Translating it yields CASSIGTGATNEKLFF. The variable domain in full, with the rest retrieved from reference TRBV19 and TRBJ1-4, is DGGITQSPKYLFRKEGQNVTLSCEQNLNHDAMYWYRQDPGQGLRLIYYSQIVNDFQKGDIAEGYSVSREKKESFPLTVTSAQKNPTAFYLCASSIGTGATNEKLFFGSGTQLSVL.

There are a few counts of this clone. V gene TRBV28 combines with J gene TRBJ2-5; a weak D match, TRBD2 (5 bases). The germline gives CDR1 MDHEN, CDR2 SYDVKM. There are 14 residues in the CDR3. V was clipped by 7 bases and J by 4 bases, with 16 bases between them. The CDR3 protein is CASTMDSRVETQYF. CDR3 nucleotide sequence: TGTGCCAGCACCATGGACTCACGGGTAGAGACCCAGTACTTC.

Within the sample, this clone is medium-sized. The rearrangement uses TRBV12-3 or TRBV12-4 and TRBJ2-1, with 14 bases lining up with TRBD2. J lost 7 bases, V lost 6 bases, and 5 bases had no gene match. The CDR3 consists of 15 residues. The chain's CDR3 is CASSFGTSGRNEQFF. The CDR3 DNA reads TGTGCCAGCAGCTTTGGGACTAGCGGGAGAAATGAGCAGTTCTTC.

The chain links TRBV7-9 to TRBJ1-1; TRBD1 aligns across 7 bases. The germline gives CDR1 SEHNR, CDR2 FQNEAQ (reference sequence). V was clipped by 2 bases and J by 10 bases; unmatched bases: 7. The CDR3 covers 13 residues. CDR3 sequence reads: CASSLSSGQIAFF. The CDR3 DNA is TGTGCCAGCAGCTTATCCTCGGGACAGATAGCTTTCTTT.

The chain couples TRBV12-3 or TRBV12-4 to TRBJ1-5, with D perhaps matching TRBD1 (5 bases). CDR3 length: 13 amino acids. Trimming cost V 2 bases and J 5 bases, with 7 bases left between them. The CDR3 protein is CASSLWGDQPQHF. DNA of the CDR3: TGTGCCAGCAGTTTATGGGGGGATCAGCCCCAGCATTTT.

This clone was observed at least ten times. CDR3 DNA: TGTGCCAGCAGCTTATCAAGGACCCTGAGCAATCAGCCCCAGCATTTT. It is translated as CASSLSRTLSNQPQHF. J is TRBJ1-5 and V is TRBV7-8; D unresolved. V shed 2 bases and J shed 1 base, with 12 bases lying between them. Germline lookup yields CDR1 SGHVS and CDR2 FQNEAQ. This CDR3 is 16 amino acids long.

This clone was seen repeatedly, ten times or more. CDR3 sequence reads: CASSYAGGSEKLFF. CDR3 sequence (DNA): TGTGCCAGCAGTTACGCTGGGGGCTCTGAAAAACTGTTTTTT. The chain couples TRBV6-5 to TRBJ1-4; tentative D call: TRBD1 (6 bases). The V gene's germline CDR1 is MNHEY and CDR2 SVGAGI. The CDR3 consists of 14 residues. Trimming took off 2 bases at V and 7 bases at J, with 11 bases between the two ends.

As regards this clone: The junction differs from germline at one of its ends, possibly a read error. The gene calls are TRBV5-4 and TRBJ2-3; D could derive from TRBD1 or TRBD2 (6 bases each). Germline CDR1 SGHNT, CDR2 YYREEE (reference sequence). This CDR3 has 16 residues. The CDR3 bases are TGTGCCATCAGCTTGGTCCCCGGGGGCAAAACAGATATGCAGTATTTT. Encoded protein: CAISLVPGGKTDMQYF.

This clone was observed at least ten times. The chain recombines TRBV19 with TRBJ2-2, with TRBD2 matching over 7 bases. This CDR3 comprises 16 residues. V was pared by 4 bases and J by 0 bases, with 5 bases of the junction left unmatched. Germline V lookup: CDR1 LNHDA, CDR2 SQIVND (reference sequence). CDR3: CASSTEGLTNTGELFF. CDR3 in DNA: TGTGCCAGTAGTACGGAGGGACTAACGAACACCGGGGAGCTGTTTTTT. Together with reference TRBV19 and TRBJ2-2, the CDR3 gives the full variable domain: DGGITQSPKYLFRKEGQNVTLSCEQNLNHDAMYWYRQDPGQGLRLIYYSQIVNDFQKGDIAEGYSVSREKKESFPLTVTSAQKNPTAFYLCASSTEGLTNTGELFFGEGSRLTVL.

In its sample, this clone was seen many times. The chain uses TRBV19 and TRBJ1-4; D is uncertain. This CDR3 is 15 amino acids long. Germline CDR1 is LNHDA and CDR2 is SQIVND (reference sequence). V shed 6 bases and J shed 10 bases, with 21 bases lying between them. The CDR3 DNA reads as TGTGCCAGTAGCCCCACCGGGTCGGGTATGTCAAAACTGTTTTTT. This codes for CASSPTGSGMSKLFF.